This T cell receptor beta chain comes out of a study of early T cells in non-severe SARS-CoV-2 infection. V dropped 5 bases and J dropped 2; count of bases not matched to a gene: 14. The CDR3 has 17 amino acids. Germline CDR1 is LNHNV and CDR2 is YYDKDF (reference sequence). Overall study results and limits: Matching with VDJdb favored anti-spike CD8 responses (missing private and CD4 specificities).

TCRdb called the 5' RACE reads again in MiXCR, with one record for every CDR3 protein. The sample gives around 76,000 distinct CDR3 sequences, 10% to 15% of which show up once; 3% to 5% is in the top ten. Worth noting for this clonotype: As yet, its antigen is unknown.

This receptor was obtained from an adult who was a healthcare worker with PCR-confirmed SARS-CoV-2 infection or an uninfected control (not recorded which). What was sequenced was whole blood. This rearrangement joins TRBV15 to TRBJ2-5; 7 bases agree with TRBD2. The CDR3 nucleotides read TGTGCCACCAGCCGACTTTCTAGCGGAGTGAAACAAGAGACCCAGTACTTC. Encoded protein: CATSRLSSGVKQETQYF.